This T cell receptor (beta chain) appears in the sequencing data of a study of PD-L1 blockade in urothelial cancer. For the study at large: Blood samples contained a median roughly 150,000 T cells.

TCRdb's copy holds only in-frame clones and misses some; the assay was immunoSEQ multiplex PCR. The sample has approximately 71,000 clones; 84% are singletons. Time point reported: pretreatment peripheral blood. Urothelial carcinoma, locally advanced or metastatic, affected the patients. Between 1 and 8 samples, pretreatment and on-treatment, were given by each patient. The CDR3 has 15 amino acids. Per germline, CDR1 SNHLY and CDR2 FYNNEI. Trimming cost V 8 bases and J 3 bases; bases outside gene matches: 8. This clonotype was sampled from a woman aged 70-85 years with urothelial cancer. The specimen was PBMCs, collected around atezolizumab (anti-PD-L1) treatment. V and J are TRBV2 and TRBJ2-2; 8 bases align to TRBD2. The CDR3 DNA sequence: TGTGCCAGCCGAAGCGGGACTAGAGACACCGGGGAGCTGTTTTTT. Translating gives CASRSGTRDTGELFF.